One T cell receptor (beta chain) is described in this entry. The specificity of this receptor is unknown. No base quality values were provided; no much bigger clone lies one nucleotide off. These data originate in a study of blood T cell repertoires in COVID-19 (dated by TCRdb to 2018 to 2020). Some background on the complete study: Samples from collaborators originated in the United States, Italy and Spain and spanned both the acute and convalescent phases of COVID-19. Where HLA class I and class II types were available, the types were taken from metadata supplied by the sample provider, not from assay-based typing. The prospective study material was composed of cDNA or gDNA derived from T cells, B-cell-depleted T cells, or PBMCs. Samples came from the ongoing ImmuneRACE study (first 160 participants) plus 1,254 subjects from 6 global collaborators. The repertoires were released in a freely available public database intended as a resource for research on the immune response to SARS-CoV-2. Nearly every sample came with metadata listing a de-identified subject ID, COVID-19 status, age in years and sex. The dataset comprised deeply sampled blood TCRbeta repertoires from subjects exposed to, actively infected with, or recovered from COVID-19.

Results and caveats for the whole study, not just this receptor: How much clinical and demographic metadata was included differed by source and by participant, and the metadata was provided uncurated.

The immunoSEQ Assay, a bias-controlled multiplex PCR, was used to amplify TCRbeta CDR3 regions from genomic DNA. Per the original workflow: The number of nucleated cells in each sample was estimated by amplification of reference gene primers within the assay. To quantify the absolute abundance of each unique TCRbeta CDR3 rearrangement, sequence reads were collapsed and filtered. For each sample, productive Simpson clonality was calculated as the square root of Simpson's diversity index over productive rearrangements. The table was pulled from immuneACCESS by TCRdb, which kept in-frame rearrangements only. Such tables lose some clones; where checked, under half of the loss comes from unresolved V genes, and the rest has no known cause. Clonal size and the V and J genes are those of that table, whereas D and trimming came from the DNA. The sample profile shows roughly 140,000 clones; 76% of them were found once. The ten largest make up roughly 3.7% of the sample.

Collaborating institutions collected whole blood in K2EDTA tubes following their own protocols. Collaborator samples were shipped for TCRbeta analysis as frozen whole blood, isolated PBMCs, or DNA extracted from either sample type. V is reduced by 5 bases and J by 6 bases, leaving a spacing of 13 bases between them. From its cysteine to its phenylalanine, the CDR3 spans 14 amino acids. Only CDR3 DNA is held: 42 bases, read in frame from base 1. According to the germline V gene (reference sequence), CDR1 reads LGHDT and CDR2 reads YNNKEL. Specimen: peripheral blood. The TCR was taken from a woman over 75 with acute or convalescent COVID-19. Recombination connected TRBV3-1 (or the pseudogene TRBV3-2) to TRBJ2-2; TRBD1 might be the D gene, on 6 matching bases. In nucleotides, the sequence is TGTGCCAGCAGCGCACAGGGTTTCGCCGGGGAGCTGTTTTTT. Translated, it reads CASSAQGFAGELFF.